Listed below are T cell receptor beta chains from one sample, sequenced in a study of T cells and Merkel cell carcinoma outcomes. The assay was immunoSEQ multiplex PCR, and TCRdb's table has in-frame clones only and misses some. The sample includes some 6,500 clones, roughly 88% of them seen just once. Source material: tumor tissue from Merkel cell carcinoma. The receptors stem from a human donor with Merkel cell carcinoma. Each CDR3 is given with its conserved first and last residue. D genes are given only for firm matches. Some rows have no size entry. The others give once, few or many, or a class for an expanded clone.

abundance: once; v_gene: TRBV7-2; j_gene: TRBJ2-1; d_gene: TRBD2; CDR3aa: CASSVSGASYNEQFF; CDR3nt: TGTGCCAGCAGCGTTAGCGGGGCCAGCTACAATGAGCAGTTCTTC
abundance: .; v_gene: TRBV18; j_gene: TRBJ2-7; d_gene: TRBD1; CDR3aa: CASSLGQGDEQYF; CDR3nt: TGTGCCAGCTCACTGGGACAGGGGGACGAGCAGTACTTC
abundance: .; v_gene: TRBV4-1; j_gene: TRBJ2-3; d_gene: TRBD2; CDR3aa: CASSQIAGGVDTQYF; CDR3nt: TGCGCCAGCAGCCAGATAGCGGGGGGTGTGGATACGCAGTATTTT
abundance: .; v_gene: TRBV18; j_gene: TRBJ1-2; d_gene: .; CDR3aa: CASSPDSGLVGYTF; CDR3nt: TGTGCCAGCTCACCAGACAGTGGCCTGGTGGGCTACACCTTC
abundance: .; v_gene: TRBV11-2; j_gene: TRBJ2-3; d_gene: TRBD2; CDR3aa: CASSPGLAGADTQYF; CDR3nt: TGTGCCAGCAGCCCGGGACTAGCGGGGGCAGATACGCAGTATTTT
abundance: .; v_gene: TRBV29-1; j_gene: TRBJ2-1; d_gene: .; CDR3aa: CSVEEGGFEQFF; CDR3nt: TGCAGCGTTGAAGAGGGGGGTTTTGAGCAGTTCTTC
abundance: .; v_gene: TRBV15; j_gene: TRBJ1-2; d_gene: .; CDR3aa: CATSRDLGVGGYTF; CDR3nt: TGTGCCACCAGCAGAGATCTGGGGGTTGGTGGCTACACCTTC
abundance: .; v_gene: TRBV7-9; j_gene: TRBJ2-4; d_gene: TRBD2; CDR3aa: CASPLAGDIQYF; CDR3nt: TGTGCCAGCCCACTTGCGGGGGACATTCAGTACTTC
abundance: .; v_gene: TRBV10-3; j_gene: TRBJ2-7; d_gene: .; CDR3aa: CAISEPREGEQYF; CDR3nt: TGTGCCATCAGTGAGCCTAGGGAAGGTGAGCAGTACTTC
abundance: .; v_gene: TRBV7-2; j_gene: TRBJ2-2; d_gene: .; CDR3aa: CASSYTSPPGELFF; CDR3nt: TGTGCCAGCAGCTACACTAGTCCCCCCGGGGAGCTGTTTTTT
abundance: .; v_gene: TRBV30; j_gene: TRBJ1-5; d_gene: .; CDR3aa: CAWSVQGTENQPQHF; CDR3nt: TGTGCCTGGAGTGTACAGGGAACAGAGAATCAGCCCCAGCATTTT
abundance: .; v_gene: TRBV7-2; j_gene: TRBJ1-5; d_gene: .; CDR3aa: CASSLGQANQPQHF; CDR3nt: TGTGCCAGCAGCTTAGGCCAGGCTAATCAGCCCCAGCATTTT
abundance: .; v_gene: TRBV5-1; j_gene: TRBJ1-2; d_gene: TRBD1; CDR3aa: CASSTDRGQMSYGYTF; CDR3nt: TGCGCCAGCAGCACGGACAGGGGCCAGATGTCCTATGGCTACACCTTC
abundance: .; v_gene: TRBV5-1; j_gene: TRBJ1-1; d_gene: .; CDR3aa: CASSRISAVVNTEAFF; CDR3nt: TGCGCCAGCAGCCGAATATCCGCGGTGGTGAACACTGAAGCTTTCTTT
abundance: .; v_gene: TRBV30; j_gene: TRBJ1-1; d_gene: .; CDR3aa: CASYPSDRAKGTEAFF; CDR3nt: TGTGCCTCCTACCCCTCGGACAGAGCAAAAGGGACTGAAGCTTTCTTT
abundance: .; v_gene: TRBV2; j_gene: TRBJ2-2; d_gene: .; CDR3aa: CASEESLNTGELFF; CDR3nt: TGTGCCAGCGAGGAGAGCCTTAACACCGGGGAGCTGTTTTTT
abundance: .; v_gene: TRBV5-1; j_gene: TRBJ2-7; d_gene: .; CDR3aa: CASSQVWEQYF; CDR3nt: TGCGCCAGCAGCCAGGTATGGGAGCAGTACTTC
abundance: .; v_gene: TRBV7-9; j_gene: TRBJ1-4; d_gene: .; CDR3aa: CASSLAVAAGGEKLFF; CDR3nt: TGTGCCAGCAGCTTAGCGGTGGCGGCGGGGGGTGAAAAACTGTTTTTT
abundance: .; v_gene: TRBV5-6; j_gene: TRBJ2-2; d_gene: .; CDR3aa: CASSFGGSAGLFF; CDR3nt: TGTGCCAGCAGCTTTGGGGGGTCGGCGGGGCTGTTTTTT
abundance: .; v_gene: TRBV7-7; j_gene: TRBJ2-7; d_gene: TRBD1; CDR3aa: CASSFDRGSEQDF; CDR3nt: TGTGCTAGCAGCTTTGACAGGGGAAGCGAGCAGGACTTC
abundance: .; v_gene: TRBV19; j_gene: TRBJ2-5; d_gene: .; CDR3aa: CASSNPGAGGETQYF; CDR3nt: TGTGCCAGTAGTAACCCAGGGGCCGGAGGAGAGACCCAGTACTTC
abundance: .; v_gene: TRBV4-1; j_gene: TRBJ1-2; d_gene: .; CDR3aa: CASSQAHTGNYGYTF; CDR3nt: TGCGCCAGCAGCCAAGCCCACACGGGAAACTATGGCTACACCTTC
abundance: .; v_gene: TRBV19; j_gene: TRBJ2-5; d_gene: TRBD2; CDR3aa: CASSPRRGETQYF; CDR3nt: TGTGCCAGTAGCCCAAGGCGGGGGGAGACCCAGTACTTC
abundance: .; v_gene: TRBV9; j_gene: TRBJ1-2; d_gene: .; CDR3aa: CASSALEGGAGYGYTF; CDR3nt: TGTGCCAGCAGCGCCCTCGAGGGGGGCGCGGGCTATGGCTACACCTTC
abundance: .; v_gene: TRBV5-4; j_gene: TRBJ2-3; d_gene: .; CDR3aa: CASSPAGRSSSTDTQYF; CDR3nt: TGTGCCAGCAGCCCTGCGGGACGGTCCTCTAGCACAGATACGCAGTATTTT
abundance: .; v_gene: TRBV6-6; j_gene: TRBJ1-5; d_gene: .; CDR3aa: CASHNQPQHF; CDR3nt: TGTGCCAGCCACAATCAGCCCCAGCATTTT
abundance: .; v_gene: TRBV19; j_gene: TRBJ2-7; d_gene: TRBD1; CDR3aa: CASSPRDRGAEQYF; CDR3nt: TGTGCCAGTAGTCCCAGGGACAGAGGTGCCGAGCAGTACTTC
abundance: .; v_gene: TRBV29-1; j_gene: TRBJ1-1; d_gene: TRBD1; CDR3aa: CSVGTGNTEAFF; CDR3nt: TGCAGCGTTGGGACAGGGAACACTGAAGCTTTCTTT
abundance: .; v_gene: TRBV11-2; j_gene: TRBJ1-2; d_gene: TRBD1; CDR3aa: CASSLPRGRGYGYTF; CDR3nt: TGTGCCAGCAGCTTACCCAGGGGGCGCGGGTATGGCTACACCTTC
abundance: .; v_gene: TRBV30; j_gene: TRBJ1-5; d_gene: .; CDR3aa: CAWSRALGQPQHF; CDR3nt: TGTGCCTGGAGCCGGGCCCTAGGACAGCCCCAGCATTTT
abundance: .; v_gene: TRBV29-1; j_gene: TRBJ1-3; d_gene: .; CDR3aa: CSVESGAVTGNTIYF; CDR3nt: TGCAGCGTGGAGAGCGGGGCGGTTACTGGAAACACCATATATTTT
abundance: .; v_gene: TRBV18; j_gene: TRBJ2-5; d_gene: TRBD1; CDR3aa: CASSPDRAGETQYF; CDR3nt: TGTGCCAGCTCACCCGACAGGGCGGGAGAGACCCAGTACTTC
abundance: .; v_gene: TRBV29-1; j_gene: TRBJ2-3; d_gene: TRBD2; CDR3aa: CSVERAGGPDTQYF; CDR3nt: TGCAGCGTTGAAAGGGCGGGGGGCCCAGATACGCAGTATTTT
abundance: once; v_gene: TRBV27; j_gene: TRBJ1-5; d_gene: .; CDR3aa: CASSSEGWNQPQHF; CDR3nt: TGTGCCAGTTCCTCTGAGGGGTGGAATCAGCCCCAGCATTTT
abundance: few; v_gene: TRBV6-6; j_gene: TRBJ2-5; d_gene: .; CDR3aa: CASTPAGPQETQYF; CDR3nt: TGTGCCAGCACCCCGGCAGGACCTCAAGAGACCCAGTACTTC
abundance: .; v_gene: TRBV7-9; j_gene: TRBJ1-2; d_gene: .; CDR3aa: CASSLANLGPTVSYGYTF; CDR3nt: TGTGCCAGCAGCTTAGCAAACCTAGGGCCGACAGTCAGCTATGGCTACACCTTC
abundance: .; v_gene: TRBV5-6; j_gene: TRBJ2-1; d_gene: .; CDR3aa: CASSLDRMVEQFF; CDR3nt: TGTGCCAGCAGCCTGGACAGAATGGTTGAGCAGTTCTTC
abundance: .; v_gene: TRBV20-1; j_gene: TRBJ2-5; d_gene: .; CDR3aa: CSATHGETQYF; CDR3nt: TGCAGTGCTACGCATGGAGAGACCCAGTACTTC
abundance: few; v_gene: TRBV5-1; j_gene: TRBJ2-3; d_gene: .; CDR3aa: CASSPADSTDTQYF; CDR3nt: TGCGCCAGCAGCCCCGCAGATAGCACAGATACGCAGTATTTT
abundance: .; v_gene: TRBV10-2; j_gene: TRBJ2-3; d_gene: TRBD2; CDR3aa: CASRAGLVTDTQYF; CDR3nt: TGCGCCAGCAGGGCCGGACTAGTCACAGATACGCAGTATTTT
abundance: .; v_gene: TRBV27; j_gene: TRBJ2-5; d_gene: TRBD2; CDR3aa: CASSYQRGGRETQYF; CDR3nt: TGTGCCAGCAGTTATCAGCGGGGCGGGCGGGAGACCCAGTACTTC
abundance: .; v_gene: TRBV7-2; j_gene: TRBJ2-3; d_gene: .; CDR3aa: CASSLGGPGDTQYF; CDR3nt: TGTGCCAGCAGCTTAGGAGGCCCGGGAGATACGCAGTATTTT
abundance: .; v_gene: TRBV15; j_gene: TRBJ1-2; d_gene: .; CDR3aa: CATSNTGNGYTF; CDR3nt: TGTGCCACCAGCAACACGGGGAACGGCTACACCTTC
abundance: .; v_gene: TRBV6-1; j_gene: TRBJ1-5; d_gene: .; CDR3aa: CASSEVGQPQHF; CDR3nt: TGTGCCAGCAGTGAAGTTGGTCAGCCCCAGCATTTT
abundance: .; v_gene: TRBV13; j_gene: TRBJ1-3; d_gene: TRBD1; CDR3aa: CTSSVTGDFLRNTIYF; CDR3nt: TGTACCAGCAGCGTGACAGGGGATTTTTTAAGAAACACCATATATTTT
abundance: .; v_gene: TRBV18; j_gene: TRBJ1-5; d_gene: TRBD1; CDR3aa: CASSQGADQPQHF; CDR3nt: TGTGCCAGCTCACAGGGGGCGGATCAGCCCCAGCATTTT
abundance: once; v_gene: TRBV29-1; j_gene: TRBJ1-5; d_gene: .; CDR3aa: CSVGGGSGNQPQHF; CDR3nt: TGCAGCGTTGGGGGGGGGTCTGGCAATCAGCCCCAGCATTTT
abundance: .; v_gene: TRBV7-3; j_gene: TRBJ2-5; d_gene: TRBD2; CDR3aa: CASSLNGGDQETQYF; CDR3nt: TGTGCCAGCAGCTTAAACGGGGGGGACCAAGAGACCCAGTACTTC
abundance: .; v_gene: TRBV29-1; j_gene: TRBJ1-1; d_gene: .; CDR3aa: CSVIRGITEAFF; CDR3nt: TGCAGCGTTATCAGGGGAATCACTGAAGCTTTCTTT
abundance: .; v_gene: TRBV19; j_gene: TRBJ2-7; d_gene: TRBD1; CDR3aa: CAGGQGSSYEQYF; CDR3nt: TGTGCCGGCGGACAGGGGAGTTCCTACGAGCAGTACTTC
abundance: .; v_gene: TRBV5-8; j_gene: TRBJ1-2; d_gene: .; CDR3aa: CASRKDSRNYGYTF; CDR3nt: TGTGCCAGCCGCAAGGACAGTCGGAACTATGGCTACACCTTC
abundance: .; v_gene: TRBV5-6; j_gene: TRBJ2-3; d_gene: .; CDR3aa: CASSLAQFGGGDTQYF; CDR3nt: TGTGCCAGCAGCTTGGCGCAGTTCGGGGGCGGGGATACGCAGTATTTT
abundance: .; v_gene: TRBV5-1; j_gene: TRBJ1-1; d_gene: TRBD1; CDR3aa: CASSGTGAGTEAFF; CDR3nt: TGCGCCAGCAGCGGGACAGGGGCGGGCACTGAAGCTTTCTTT
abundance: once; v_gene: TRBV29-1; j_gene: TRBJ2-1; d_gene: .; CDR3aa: CSVEGRYNEQFF; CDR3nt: TGCAGCGTTGAGGGGAGATACAATGAGCAGTTCTTC
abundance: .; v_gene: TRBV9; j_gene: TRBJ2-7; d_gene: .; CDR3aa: CASSEGWGVGYEQYF; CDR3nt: TGTGCCAGCAGCGAAGGTTGGGGGGTAGGTTACGAGCAGTACTTC
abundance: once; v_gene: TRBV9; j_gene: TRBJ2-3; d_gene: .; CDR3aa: CASSRLSSTDTQYF; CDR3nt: TGTGCCAGCAGCCGTCTATCTAGCACAGATACGCAGTATTTT
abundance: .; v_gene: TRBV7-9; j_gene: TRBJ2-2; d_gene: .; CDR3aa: CASSRYRTNTGELFF; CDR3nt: TGTGCCAGCAGCCGATATAGGACTAACACCGGGGAGCTGTTTTTT
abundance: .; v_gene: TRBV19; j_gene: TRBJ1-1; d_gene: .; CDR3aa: CASSIRDNMNTEAFF; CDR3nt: TGTGCCAGTAGTATCCGGGACAACATGAACACTGAAGCTTTCTTT
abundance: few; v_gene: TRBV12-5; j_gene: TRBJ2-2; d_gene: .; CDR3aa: CASATPEKIFTGELFF; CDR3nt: TGTGCTAGTGCCACCCCGGAGAAAATATTCACCGGGGAGCTGTTTTTT